A selection of T cell receptor beta chains follows, all from one sample in a study of blood T cell repertoires in COVID-19. TCRdb's table, derived via immunoSEQ multiplex PCR, lists solely in-frame clones and lacks some. Of some 200,000 clones listed, around 83% are singletons. The sample taken for sequencing was peripheral blood. The receptor set was obtained from a woman aged 40 to 55 with acute or convalescent COVID-19. CDR3s include the opening cysteine and the closing phenylalanine or tryptophan. A D gene is named only where the DNA matches it firmly. Expanded clones are given a class, and other clones once, few, many or no size at all.

>TRBV5-1|-|TRBD1|TRBJ2-1
CASSYGQDIYNEQFF
TGCGCCAGCAGCTACGGACAGGACATCTACAATGAGCAGTTCTTC
>TRBV29-1|few|-|TRBJ1-5
CSVEVQSNQPQHF
TGCAGCGTTGAAGTACAAAGCAATCAGCCCCAGCATTTT
>TRBV6-5|-|-|TRBJ1-4
CAIWAKNENGLFF
TGTGCCATTTGGGCTAAAAATGAAAACGGACTGTTTTTT
>TRBV2|-|-|TRBJ1-5
CASTRGSNQPQHF
TGTGCCAGCACCAGGGGAAGCAATCAGCCCCAGCATTTT
>TRBV5-4|-|TRBD1|TRBJ2-7
CASSGGQGNEQYF
TGTGCCAGCAGCGGAGGACAGGGAAACGAGCAGTACTTC
>TRBV7-8|-|TRBD1|TRBJ1-1
CASSPGQGGGGNTEAFF
TGTGCCAGCAGCCCCGGACAGGGCGGTGGTGGGAACACTGAAGCTTTCTTT
>TRBV5-6|-|-|TRBJ2-7
CASSGFTGTLDEQYF
TGTGCCAGCAGCGGCTTTACAGGGACCCTCGACGAGCAGTACTTC
>TRBV4-1|-|TRBD2|TRBJ2-2
CASSQQAGANFGELFF
TGCGCCAGCAGCCAACAAGCGGGAGCGAACTTTGGGGAGCTGTTTTTT
>TRBV19|-|-|TRBJ1-5
CASSPGTGQGLSQPQHF
TGTGCCAGTAGCCCCGGTACGGGACAAGGCCTCTCCCAGCCCCAGCATTTT
>TRBV7-2|-|-|TRBJ2-6
CASSLRRSGANVLTF
TGTGCCAGCAGCTTAAGGAGAAGTGGGGCCAACGTCCTGACTTTC